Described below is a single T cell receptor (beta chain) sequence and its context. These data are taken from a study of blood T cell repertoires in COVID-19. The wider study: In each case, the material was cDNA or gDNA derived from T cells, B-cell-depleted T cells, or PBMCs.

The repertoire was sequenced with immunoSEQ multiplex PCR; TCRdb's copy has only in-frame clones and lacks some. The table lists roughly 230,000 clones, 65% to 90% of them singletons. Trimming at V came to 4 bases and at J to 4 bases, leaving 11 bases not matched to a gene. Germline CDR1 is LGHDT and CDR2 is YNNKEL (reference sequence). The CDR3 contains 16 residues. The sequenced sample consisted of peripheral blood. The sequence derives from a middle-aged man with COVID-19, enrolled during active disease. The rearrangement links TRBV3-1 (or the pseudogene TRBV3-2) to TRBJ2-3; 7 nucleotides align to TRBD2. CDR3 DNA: TGTGCCAGCAGCCCGTTCTTTAGCGGGTCGGCAGATACGCAGTATTTT. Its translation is CASSPFFSGSADTQYF.